The 13 T cell receptor beta chains below come from one sample, sequenced in a study of T cells in Graves' hyperthyroidism and ophthalmopathy. From RNA transcripts, TCR beta CDR3 regions were amplified. The primer set for the first-round RT-PCR of the TCR CDR3 was HTBI. TCRdb reprocessed the multiplex PCR reads via MiXCR and lists one record per CDR3 protein. This sample has 750,000 to 950,000 distinct CDR3 sequences, with 38% found just once. The sequenced sample consisted of blood. The receptors here all came from a man between 18 and 29 years old with Graves' hyperthyroidism.

On this clonotype: The junction and the germline gene differ at one end; a read error may be behind it. The chain links TRBV10-1 to TRBJ1-4, with 7 bases matching TRBD1. Germline CDR1 is WNHNN and CDR2 is SYGVQD (reference sequence). This CDR3 is built from 15 residues. CDR3 DNA: TGCGCCAGCAGTGATTCCGCGGACAGGCGGGAAAACCTGTTTTTT. This codes for CASSDSADRRENLFF.

A word on this clonotype: Possible read error: a much larger clone is one base away. The V gene is TRBV29-1, the J gene TRBJ2-7; D not certain. The CDR3 loop spans 15 amino acids. Germline CDR1 is SQVTM and CDR2 is ANQGSEA. CDR3 sequence reads: CSVVPKDGSWNEQCF. The CDR3 DNA reads TGCAGCGTCGTACCTAAGGACGGGTCTTGGAACGAGCAGTGCTTC.

This sequence joins TRBV20-1 and TRBJ2-5; TRBD2 is a possible D gene (5 bases). V was cut by 1 base and J by 1 base, with 13 bases left in between. This CDR3 is built from 15 residues. Germline-derived CDR1 and CDR2 are DFQATT and SNEGSKA (reference sequence). CDR3 protein: CSARAGLAVQETQYF. DNA for the CDR3: TGCAGTGCTAGAGCCGGGCTAGCTGTCCAAGAGACCCAGTACTTC.

A few counts support this clonotype. The rearrangement uses TRBV5-1 and TRBJ1-1, with 7 nucleotides matching TRBD1. CDR3 length: 13 residues. V gave up 4 bases and J gave up 6 bases; unmatched junction bases: 6. Germline V gene lookup returns CDR1 SGHRS and CDR2 YFSETQ. The CDR3 DNA reads TGCGCCAGCAGCGCTGGGACAGCTGCTGAAGCTTTCTTT. Translating it yields CASSAGTAAEAFF.

This clonotype has more than one count but fewer than ten. The J gene is TRBJ1-2, the V gene TRBV11-2; D uncertain. The CDR3 contains 16 residues. Germline loops: CDR1 SGHAT, CDR2 FQNNGV. The V and J ends lost 6 bases and 2 bases respectively, with 19 bases between them. The CDR3 coding sequence is TGTGCCAGCAGTAGCTTCAATCGTGGGAGGAACTATGGCTACACCTTC. It codes for CASSSFNRGRNYGYTF. The whole variable domain, filled in from reference TRBV11-2 and TRBJ1-2, reads EAGVAQSPRYKIIEKRQSVAFWCNPISGHATLYWYQQILGQGPKLLIQFQNNGVVDDSQLPKDRFSAERLKGVDSTLKIQPAKLEDSAVYLCASSSFNRGRNYGYTFGSGTRLTVV.

The chain has TRBV19 and TRBJ1-5; D is perhaps TRBD1 (5 bases). Germline CDR1 LNHDA, CDR2 SQIVND (reference sequence). The CDR3 contains 15 residues. Trimming stripped 3 bases from V and 6 bases from J, with 15 bases between. The CDR3 here is CASSMTRESGQPQHF. In DNA form, the CDR3 reads TGTGCCAGTAGTATGACCAGGGAATCGGGTCAGCCCCAGCATTTT.

V gene TRBV7-6 combines with J gene TRBJ2-2, with no clear D. The CDR3 spans 14 residues. V was shortened by 5 bases and J by 1 base, with 8 bases between the two germline ends. The germline V gene has CDR1 SGHVS and CDR2 FNYEAQ. The CDR3 DNA reads as TGTGCCAGCAGCCCCTCTAGGAACACCGGGGAGCTGTTTTTT. It specifies CASSPSRNTGELFF.

The sample holds a few counts of this clonotype. This chain connects TRBV7-9 to TRBJ2-2, with D perhaps matching TRBD1 (5 bases). Germline CDR1 is SEHNR and CDR2 is FQNEAQ (reference sequence). Trimming pared 1 base from V and 0 bases from J, leaving 9 bases between. This CDR3 contains 16 residues. CDR3 nucleotides: TGTGCCAGCAGCTTAGTCACAGGCCCGAACACCGGGGAGCTGTTTTTT. Residues: CASSLVTGPNTGELFF.

The chain combines TRBV6-6 with TRBJ2-2, with unresolved D. V was trimmed by 2 bases and J by 0 bases, leaving 10 bases between them. CDR3 length: 16 amino acids. From germline, CDR1 is MNHNY and CDR2 SVGAGI (reference sequence). CDR3: CASSYGRASNTGELFF. Written as DNA, the CDR3 is TGTGCCAGCAGTTACGGTCGGGCCTCGAACACCGGGGAGCTGTTTTTT.

This sequence joins TRBV6-1 and TRBJ1-5; no definite D call. V lost 4 bases and J lost 2, with 18 bases in between. This CDR3 is 17 amino acids long. The V gene's germline CDR1 is MNHNS and CDR2 SASEGT. CDR3 bases: TGTGCCAGCAGTGGAGCTTTGCGGAGTTTTGGCAATCAGCCCCAGCATTTT. It codes for CASSGALRSFGNQPQHF.

This clonotype was seen repeatedly, ten times or more. The chain joins TRBV19 to TRBJ1-5, with D tentatively TRBD1 (6 bases). Trimming removed 7 bases at V and 7 bases at J, with 20 bases between. This CDR3 spans 15 amino acids. Germline-derived CDR1 and CDR2 are LNHDA and SQIVND (reference sequence). CDR3 sequence reads: CASTSGRGHRQPQHF. CDR3 nucleotide sequence: TGTGCCAGTACCTCGGGCAGGGGTCATCGACAGCCCCAGCATTTT.

V is TRBV15 and J is TRBJ2-5, with D unclear. The last part of the DNA fits TRBJ2-1 better; the J call may be wrong. Per the germline V gene, CDR1 is LNHNV and CDR2 is YYDKDF (reference sequence). This CDR3 has 12 residues. CDR3 bases: TGTGCCACCGAGGCGCCCTACAATGAGCAGTTCTTC. Translating it yields CATEAPYNEQFF.

This clonotype has more than one count but fewer than ten. This may be a read error: a much more frequent sequence differs by one nucleotide. CDR3 loop: CASSWTTTNEKLFF. The DNA of the CDR3 is TGTGCCAGCAGCTGGACAACAACTAATGAAAAACTGTTTTTT. The V call is TRBV3-1, the J call TRBJ1-4; TRBD1 is a possible D gene (5 bases). Germline V gene data show CDR1 as LGHDT and CDR2 as YNNKEL (reference sequence). Trimming removed 5 bases from V and 0 bases from J, with 7 bases in between. The CDR3 has 14 amino acids.